Shown below are 17 T cell receptor beta chains from a single sample sequenced in a study of T cells in localized non-small cell lung cancer. TCRdb keeps only in-frame clones here, not all; method: immunoSEQ multiplex PCR. Found here are thousands of clones, less than 25% of them singletons; the top ten hold around 8.7%. This sample comprised lung tumor tissue, obtained before any cancer treatment. These receptors all come from a woman aged 35-70 years with stage I squamous cell lung carcinoma.

This clone has only a few counts. The chain recombines TRBV9 with TRBJ1-2, with TRBD1 identical over 10 bases. The CDR3 loop spans 19 amino acids. The germline V gene encodes CDR1 SGDLS and CDR2 YYNGEE. V lost 0 bases to trimming and J lost 5 bases; unmatched junction nucleotides: 16. The CDR3 loop reads CASSVATRLGDRGTYGYTF. The DNA for the CDR3 is TGTGCCAGCAGCGTAGCCACCCGGTTGGGGGACAGGGGCACATATGGCTACACCTTC.

This chain joins TRBV11-3 and TRBJ2-5, with 9 bases identical to TRBD1. Trimming at V came to 4 bases and at J to 5 bases, leaving 11 bases not matched to a gene. Germline V gene data show CDR1 as SGHNT and CDR2 as YENEEA. This CDR3 spans 16 amino acids. The CDR3: CASSSLTGGKGETQYF. The DNA of the CDR3 is TGTGCCAGCAGCTCCCTGACAGGGGGTAAGGGTGAGACCCAGTACTTC.

The genes are TRBV28 and TRBJ2-2, with TRBD2 matching 9 bases. The CDR3 consists of 15 residues. Germline CDR1 MDHEN, CDR2 SYDVKM. CDR3 region: CAIPAGGTNTGELFF. In DNA form, the CDR3 reads TGTGCTATCCCGGCGGGAGGGACGAACACCGGGGAGCTGTTTTTT.

This clone was seen a handful of times. The genes are TRBV6-8 and TRBJ2-1; 9 positions agree with TRBD1. With V trimmed by 6 bases and J by 4 bases, 7 bases remained unmatched. The germline V gene encodes CDR1 MNHGY and CDR2 SAAAGT. The CDR3 has 15 residues. Written as DNA, the CDR3 is TGTGCCAGCAGACCTCACAGGGGGCGTTACAATGAGCAGTTCTTC. This codes for CASRPHRGRYNEQFF.

V is TRBV28 and J is TRBJ1-5; D perhaps matches TRBD1 (5 bases). Germline CDR1 and CDR2: MDHEN and SYDVKM. The CDR3 length is 16 residues. Trimming pared 3 bases from V and 0 bases from J, leaving 12 bases between. The CDR3 nucleotides are TGTGCCAGCAGTTTTTTGAGCGACAGTAGCAATCAGCCCCAGCATTTT. Its protein product is CASSFLSDSSNQPQHF.

This clone was counted between two and nine times. The rearrangement joins TRBV6-8 to TRBJ1-2; a possible D gene is TRBD1 (5 bases). The CDR3 totals 15 residues. V lost 4 bases and J 8 bases, leaving 20 bases between the germline ends. CDR1 and CDR2 from the germline V gene are MNHGY and SAAAGT. The CDR3 is CASSLERARQSGYTF. The CDR3 nucleotides read TGTGCCAGCAGTTTGGAAAGGGCCCGACAGTCCGGCTACACCTTC.

This clone has more than one count but fewer than ten. This chain links TRBV9 with TRBJ1-1; D is unclear. Germline V gene lookup returns CDR1 SGDLS and CDR2 YYNGEE. The CDR3 runs to 15 residues. Trimming cost V 4 bases and J 4 bases, with 17 bases left between them. CDR3 loop: CASSPAPEAGTEAFF. The CDR3 region has the DNA TGTGCCAGCAGCCCCGCGCCGGAAGCGGGCACTGAAGCTTTCTTT.

This clone is medium-sized (0.01 to 0.1%) in the sample. V is TRBV9 and J is TRBJ1-2, with unresolved D. V lost 0 bases, J lost 3 bases, and 12 bases lay in between. This CDR3 has 15 amino acids. Germline-derived CDR1 and CDR2 are SGDLS and YYNGEE. The CDR3 here is CASSVGLTDYYGYTF. DNA for the CDR3: TGTGCCAGCAGCGTAGGTCTGACGGATTACTATGGCTACACCTTC.

This rearrangement joins TRBV29-1 to TRBJ1-5; 12 positions match TRBD1. Per the germline V gene, CDR1 is SQVTM and CDR2 is ANQGSEA. The J segment lost 6 bases and the V segment lost 3 bases, leaving 3 bases of the junction unmatched. The CDR3 spans 14 residues. DNA of the CDR3: TGCAGCGTTGAGGGACAGGGGGCTGGTCAGCCCCAGCATTTT. This sequence encodes CSVEGQGAGQPQHF.

This clone was detected only once. This chain uses TRBV5-1 with TRBJ2-1, with D possibly TRBD2 on 5 matching bases. The germline V gene has CDR1 SGHRS and CDR2 YFSETQ. CDR3 length equals 15 residues. Trimming left V 2 bases short and J 7 bases short, with 16 bases between. The chain's CDR3 is CASSFRLTLMNEQFF. CDR3 DNA: TGCGCCAGCAGCTTTCGACTAACCCTAATGAATGAGCAGTTCTTC.

This clone was counted a few times. The V call is TRBV9, the J call TRBJ1-1; the match to TRBD1 covers 7 bases. The CDR3 is made up of 15 amino acids. Trimming removed 6 bases from V and 1 base from J; junction bases left unmatched: 9. Looked up from germline, CDR1 is SGDLS and CDR2 is YYNGEE. The CDR3 loop reads CASTERGTENTEAFF. CDR3 sequence (DNA): TGTGCCAGCACCGAGCGCGGGACAGAGAACACTGAAGCTTTCTTT. The full variable domain, with the rest looked up from reference TRBV9 and TRBJ1-1, is DSGVTQTPKHLITATGQRVTLRCSPRSGDLSVYWYQQSLDQGLQFLIQYYNGEERAKGNILERFSAQQFPDLHSELNLSSLELGDSALYFCASTERGTENTEAFFGQGTRLTVV.

The chain links TRBV28 to TRBJ2-1, with TRBD1 matching 8 bases. Trimming took 9 bases from V and 3 from J; bases not matched to a gene: 7. Germline CDR1 MDHEN, CDR2 SYDVKM. The CDR3 contains 14 residues. CDR3 sequence reads: CASGGTGIYNEQFF. As DNA, the CDR3 is TGTGCCAGTGGTGGGACAGGAATCTACAATGAGCAGTTCTTC.

V gene TRBV28 combines with J gene TRBJ1-6, with D uncertain. Per germline, CDR1 MDHEN and CDR2 SYDVKM. V lost 3 bases, J lost 6 bases, and 3 bases lay in between. The CDR3 runs 12 residues. This chain's CDR3 is CASSFGNSPLHF. CDR3 sequence (DNA): TGTGCCAGCAGTTTTGGTAATTCACCCCTCCACTTT.

The genes are TRBV19 and TRBJ2-1; TRBD2 agrees at 12 bases. Germline CDR1 LNHDA, CDR2 SQIVND (reference sequence). V lost 1 base and J lost 5; bases outside the gene matches: 6. The CDR3 is made up of 17 amino acids. In DNA, the CDR3 is TGTGCCAGTAGTATAGCCCGACTAGCGGGGGTGAACAATGAGCAGTTCTTC. It translates to CASSIARLAGVNNEQFF.

There are a few counts of this clone. The chain couples TRBV6-8 to TRBJ2-7, with D possibly TRBD2 on 5 matching bases. Trimming removed 3 bases from V and 2 bases from J, with 14 bases in between. The germline gives CDR1 MNHGY, CDR2 SAAAGT. The CDR3 spans 15 residues. CDR3 coding DNA: TGTGCCAGCAGTTATGGGGAGCGGATTCCCTACGAGCAGTACTTC. Protein product: CASSYGERIPYEQYF.

The chain is built from TRBV19 and TRBJ2-1; no firm D call. From germline, CDR1 is LNHDA and CDR2 SQIVND (reference sequence). The V gene lost 1 base and the J gene lost 8 bases, with 6 bases spanning the gap. The CDR3 has 12 residues. The DNA for the CDR3 is TGTGCCAGTAGTATAGCCCGGGATGAGCAGTTCTTC. Its translation: CASSIARDEQFF.

This clone is medium-sized in the sample. This chain links TRBV9 with TRBJ1-3, with unresolved D. The germline gives CDR1 SGDLS, CDR2 YYNGEE. The germline V and J ends were trimmed by 2 bases and 0 bases, with 12 bases remaining between them. The CDR3 has 16 amino acids. The CDR3 region has the DNA TGTGCCAGCAGCGTCCTACCGGGAAGCTCTGGAAACACCATATATTTT. Translating it yields CASSVLPGSSGNTIYF.